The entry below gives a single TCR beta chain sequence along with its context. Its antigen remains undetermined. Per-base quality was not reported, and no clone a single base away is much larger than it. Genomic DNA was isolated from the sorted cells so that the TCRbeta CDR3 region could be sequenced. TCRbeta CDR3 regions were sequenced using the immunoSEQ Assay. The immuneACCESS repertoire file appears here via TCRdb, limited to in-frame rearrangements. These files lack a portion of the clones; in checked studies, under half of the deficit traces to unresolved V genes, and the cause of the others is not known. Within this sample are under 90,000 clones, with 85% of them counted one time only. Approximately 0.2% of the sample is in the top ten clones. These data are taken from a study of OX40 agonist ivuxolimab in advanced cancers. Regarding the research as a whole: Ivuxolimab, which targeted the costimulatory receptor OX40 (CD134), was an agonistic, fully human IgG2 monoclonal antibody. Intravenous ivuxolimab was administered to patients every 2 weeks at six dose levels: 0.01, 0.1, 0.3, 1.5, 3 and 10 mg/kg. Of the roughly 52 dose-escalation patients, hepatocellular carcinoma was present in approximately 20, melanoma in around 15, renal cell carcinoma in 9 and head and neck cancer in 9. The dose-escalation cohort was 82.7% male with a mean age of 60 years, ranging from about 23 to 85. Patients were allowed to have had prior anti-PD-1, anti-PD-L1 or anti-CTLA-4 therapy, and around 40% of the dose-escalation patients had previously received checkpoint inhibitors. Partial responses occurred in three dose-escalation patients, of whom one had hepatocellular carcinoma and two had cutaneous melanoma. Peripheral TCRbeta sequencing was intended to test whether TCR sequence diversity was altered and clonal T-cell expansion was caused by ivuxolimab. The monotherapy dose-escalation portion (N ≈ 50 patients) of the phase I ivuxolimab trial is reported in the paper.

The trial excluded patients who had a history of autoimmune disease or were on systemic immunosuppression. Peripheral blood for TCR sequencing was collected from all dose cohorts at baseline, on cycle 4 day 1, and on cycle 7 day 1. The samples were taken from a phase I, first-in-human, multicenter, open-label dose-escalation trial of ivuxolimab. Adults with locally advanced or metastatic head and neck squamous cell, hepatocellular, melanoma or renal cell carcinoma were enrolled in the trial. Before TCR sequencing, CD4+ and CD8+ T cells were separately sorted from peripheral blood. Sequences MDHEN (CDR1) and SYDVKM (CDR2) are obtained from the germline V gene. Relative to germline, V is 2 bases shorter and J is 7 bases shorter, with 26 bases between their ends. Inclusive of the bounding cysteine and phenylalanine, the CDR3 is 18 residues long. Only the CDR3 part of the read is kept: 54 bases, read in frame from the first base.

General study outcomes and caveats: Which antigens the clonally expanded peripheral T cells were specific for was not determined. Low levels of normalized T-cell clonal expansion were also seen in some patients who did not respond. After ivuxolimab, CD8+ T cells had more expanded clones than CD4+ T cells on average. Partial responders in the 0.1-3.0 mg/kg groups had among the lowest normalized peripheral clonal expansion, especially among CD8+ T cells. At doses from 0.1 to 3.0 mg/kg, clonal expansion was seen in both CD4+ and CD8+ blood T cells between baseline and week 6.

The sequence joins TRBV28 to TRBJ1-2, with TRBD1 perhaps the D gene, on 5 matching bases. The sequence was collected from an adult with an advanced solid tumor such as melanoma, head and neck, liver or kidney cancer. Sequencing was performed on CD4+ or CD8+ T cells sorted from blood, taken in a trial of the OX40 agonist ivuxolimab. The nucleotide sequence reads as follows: TGTGCCAGCAGTTTAACTGGGACCTACAGAGATACGGGCAGTGGCTACACCTTC. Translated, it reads CASSLTGTYRDTGSGYTF.